The entry below gives a single TCR beta chain sequence along with its context. The data belong to a study of blood T cell repertoires in COVID-19. About the research overall: Samples representing acute and convalescent COVID-19 were sourced from the United States, Italy and Spain.

Germline V gives CDR1 MNHEY, CDR2 SMNVEV (reference sequence). The CDR3 runs to 13 residues. The ends lost 10 bases at V and 4 bases at J; junction bases unmatched: 5. Measured with immunoSEQ multiplex PCR; TCRdb has only the in-frame clones, and not every one. The sample consists of approximately 220,000 clones, around 81% of them appearing once. The receptor's source is a woman aged 25 to 39 who had recovered from COVID-19. This sequence joins TRBV27 and TRBJ2-7, with 12 positions matching TRBD1. Sequences were obtained from peripheral blood. CDR3 sequence (DNA): TGTGCCACCCTGGGACAGGGGGCGTACGAGCAGTACTTC. Translated, it gives CATLGQGAYEQYF.